This is a list of T cell receptor beta chains from one sample in a study of blood T cell repertoires in COVID-19. Using immunoSEQ multiplex PCR, the repertoire was profiled, and TCRdb retains in-frame clones only, with some absent. This sample yields around 250,000 clones, of which around 82% are seen a single time; just over 8.5% belongs to the top ten. Sequencing was carried out using peripheral blood. These TCRs come from a man in his forties with active or convalescent COVID-19. Both conserved end residues are part of each CDR3. D genes are given only for firm matches. Size values are once, few and many counts, or a class for expanded clones, and some rows have none.

TRBV30	TRBD1	TRBJ1-2	-	TGTGTCTCGTCCGGGACAGGGGGCTACGGCTACACCTTC	CVSSGTGGYGYTF
TRBV6-2/TRBV6-3	TRBD1	TRBJ1-2	-	TGTGCCAGCAGCCCTGACAGGGGCCTACTCTATGGCTACACCTTC	CASSPDRGLLYGYTF
TRBV7-9	-	TRBJ1-4	-	TGTGCCAGCAGCGTAGCGACAGGAGTAAGTGAAAAACTGTTTTTT	CASSVATGVSEKLFF
TRBV20-1	-	TRBJ2-7	-	TGCAGTGCTAGTTTCTCGGGGTTCGACGAGCAGTACTTC	CSASFSGFDEQYF
TRBV30	-	TRBJ2-5	-	TGTGCCTGTGAGGGTGTCGATGAGACCCAGTACTTC	CACEGVDETQYF
TRBV18	TRBD1	TRBJ1-5	-	TGTGCCAGCTCAGCACAGGGGGCTTTTCAGCCCCAGCATTTT	CASSAQGAFQPQHF
TRBV30	-	TRBJ1-1	-	TGTGCCTGGACCCTGGGAGGGGGGGGCGTGAACACTGAAGCTTTCTTT	CAWTLGGGGVNTEAFF
TRBV19	TRBD2	TRBJ2-5	-	TGTGCCAGTAGTATGGGACTAGCGGGCCAAGAGACCCAGTACTTC	CASSMGLAGQETQYF
TRBV3-1/TRBV3-2	TRBD1	TRBJ1-2	-	TGTGCCAGCAGCCGAACCAGGGACAGTAACTATGGCTACACCTTC	CASSRTRDSNYGYTF
TRBV4-1	TRBD1	TRBJ1-1	-	TGCGCCAGTGAACAGGGGAAGGATGTTGTTGGGAACACTGAAGCTTTCTTT	CASEQGKDVVGNTEAFF
TRBV19	-	TRBJ1-5	few	TGTGCCAGTAGGCAAGAAACAGGGTTGGACAATCAGCCCCAGCATTTT	CASRQETGLDNQPQHF
TRBV30	TRBD1	TRBJ2-3	-	TGTGCCTGGAGTAGGACAGGGGGTACAGATACGCAGTATTTT	CAWSRTGGTDTQYF
TRBV7-9	-	TRBJ2-1	-	TGTGCCAGCAGAGATAGCCGGCTAGGTTCCGATGAGCAGTTCTTC	CASRDSRLGSDEQFF
TRBV19	TRBD1	TRBJ1-4	-	TGTGCCAGTGGCGAAACGGGACAGAGGGGAAATGAAAAACTGTTTTTT	CASGETGQRGNEKLFF
TRBV7-8	-	TRBJ1-3	-	TGTGCCAGCAGCACTACTAGAAACACCATATATTTT	CASSTTRNTIYF
TRBV7-6	-	TRBJ2-1	-	TGTGCCAGCAGCTTATTCCCCCTGAGCGACAATGAGCAGTTCTTC	CASSLFPLSDNEQFF
TRBV6-5	-	TRBJ1-4	-	TGTGCCAGCAGTACCCAACAGGGCGCAAATGAAAAACTGTTTTTT	CASSTQQGANEKLFF
TRBV7-2	-	TRBJ1-6	-	TGTGCCAGCAGCTTAGCTGGGGCCTCAAATTCACCCCTCCACTTT	CASSLAGASNSPLHF
TRBV7-3	-	TRBJ2-1	few	TGTGCCAGCAGCTCAGAAAGCGGATACAATGAGCAGTTCTTC	CASSSESGYNEQFF
TRBV6-5	TRBD1	TRBJ1-1	-	TGTGCCAGCAGGTTTACAGGGGCCACTGAAGCTTTCTTT	CASRFTGATEAFF
TRBV11-3	-	TRBJ2-5	-	TGTGCCAGCAGCCCGACCGGCGGGATGGTCCAGTACTTC	CASSPTGGMVQYF
TRBV7-3	-	TRBJ1-6	-	TGTGCCAGCAGCTTAGGTTCCGGTTCACCCCTCCACTTT	CASSLGSGSPLHF
TRBV30	-	TRBJ1-3	once	TGTGCCTGGGGGCGATCTGGAAACACCATATATTTT	CAWGRSGNTIYF
TRBV4-3	TRBD1	TRBJ2-1	-	TGCGCCAGCAGCCAAGACGGGACAGGGGGTACCTACAATGAGCAGTTCTTC	CASSQDGTGGTYNEQFF
TRBV14	-	TRBJ2-7	-	TGTGCCAGCAGCCAATTCGGTTCTTATACCTACGAGCAGTACTTC	CASSQFGSYTYEQYF
TRBV24-1	-	TRBJ2-5	-	TGTGCCACCAGTGATTTGCATACCCAGTACTTC	CATSDLHTQYF
TRBV4-3	TRBD2	TRBJ2-7	once	TGCGCCAGCAGCTATTCGAGGACTAGCTTCTCCTACGAGCAGTACTTC	CASSYSRTSFSYEQYF
TRBV5-1	TRBD1	TRBJ2-7	few	TGCGCCAGCAGAGAAGGGACAGGGCCCTCCTACGAGCAGTACTTC	CASREGTGPSYEQYF
TRBV5-1	-	TRBJ1-2	few	TGCGCCAGCAGCTTGGGGGATTGGACCGGACAATCCTATGGCTACACCTTC	CASSLGDWTGQSYGYTF
TRBV18	-	TRBJ2-5	-	TGTGCCAGCTCACCCCAGGCGGAGGGGAAAGGAGAGACCCAGTACTTC	CASSPQAEGKGETQYF
TRBV27	-	TRBJ2-1	-	TGTGCCAGCATCCCGACAGGAAACCCCTACAATGAGCAGTTCTTC	CASIPTGNPYNEQFF
TRBV28	TRBD1	TRBJ2-4	-	TGTGCCAGCAGTTTTGGGGACAGGGGTTTCAGGGCCAAAAACATTCAGTACTTC	CASSFGDRGFRAKNIQYF
TRBV10-3	TRBD2	TRBJ2-3	-	TGTGCCATCAGTGAGTCGGTGGCGGGAGACACAGATACGCAGTATTTT	CAISESVAGDTDTQYF
TRBV19	-	TRBJ1-4	-	TGTGCCAGTAGTATAGCTGGCGGAGTAAAACTGTTTTTT	CASSIAGGVKLFF
TRBV3-1/TRBV3-2	TRBD1	TRBJ2-7	-	TGTGCCGGCGAGACAGGGGGTAACTACGAGCAGTACTTC	CAGETGGNYEQYF
TRBV2	-	TRBJ1-5	-	TGTGCCAGCAGTGACGGGACATCGAGAAATCAGCCCCAGCATTTT	CASSDGTSRNQPQHF
TRBV13	-	TRBJ2-3	-	TGTGCCAGCAGCTTAAGGGTAGACTTGAGGGCGGATACGCAGTATTTT	CASSLRVDLRADTQYF
TRBV7-9	-	TRBJ1-6	-	TGTGCCAGCAGCTCGGGAAGCTCCTATAATTCACCCCTCCACTTT	CASSSGSSYNSPLHF
TRBV24-1	-	TRBJ1-4	-	TGTGCCACTCAGGGAATCCAACTTGAAAAACTGTTTTTT	CATQGIQLEKLFF
TRBV24-1	TRBD1	TRBJ1-1	-	TGTGCCACCAGTGCCCAGGGGGCAGAAGCTTTCTTT	CATSAQGAEAFF
TRBV7-8	-	TRBJ2-1	-	TGTGCCAGCAGCTATTCAGGACAGCGGTCCCCTGAGCAGTTCTTC	CASSYSGQRSPEQFF
TRBV9	TRBD1	TRBJ1-2	-	TGTGCCAGCAGCGTAGTCACAGGGGATGGCTACACCTTC	CASSVVTGDGYTF
TRBV5-1	TRBD1	TRBJ2-3	-	TGCGCCAGCAGCAAGGGACAGACCACAGATACGCAGTATTTT	CASSKGQTTDTQYF
TRBV27	-	TRBJ1-2	-	TGTGCCAGCAGTTTAGGTCCCGACAGATACAACTATGGCTACACCTTC	CASSLGPDRYNYGYTF
TRBV4-1	-	TRBJ2-1	-	TGCGCCAGCAGCCCGCTGGTCGGTGACAATGAGCAGTTCTTC	CASSPLVGDNEQFF
TRBV12-3/TRBV12-4	-	TRBJ1-2	-	TGTGCCAGCTCCCTGGGAGAAAACTATGGCTACACCTTC	CASSLGENYGYTF
TRBV4-3	TRBD2	TRBJ2-3	-	TGCGCCAGCAGCCAAGCCGGGACTAGCGGGGGGAATACGCAGTATTTT	CASSQAGTSGGNTQYF
TRBV30	-	TRBJ1-1	few	TGTGCCTGGAGCCTGGACTCCTCCGTTGAAGCTTTCTTT	CAWSLDSSVEAFF